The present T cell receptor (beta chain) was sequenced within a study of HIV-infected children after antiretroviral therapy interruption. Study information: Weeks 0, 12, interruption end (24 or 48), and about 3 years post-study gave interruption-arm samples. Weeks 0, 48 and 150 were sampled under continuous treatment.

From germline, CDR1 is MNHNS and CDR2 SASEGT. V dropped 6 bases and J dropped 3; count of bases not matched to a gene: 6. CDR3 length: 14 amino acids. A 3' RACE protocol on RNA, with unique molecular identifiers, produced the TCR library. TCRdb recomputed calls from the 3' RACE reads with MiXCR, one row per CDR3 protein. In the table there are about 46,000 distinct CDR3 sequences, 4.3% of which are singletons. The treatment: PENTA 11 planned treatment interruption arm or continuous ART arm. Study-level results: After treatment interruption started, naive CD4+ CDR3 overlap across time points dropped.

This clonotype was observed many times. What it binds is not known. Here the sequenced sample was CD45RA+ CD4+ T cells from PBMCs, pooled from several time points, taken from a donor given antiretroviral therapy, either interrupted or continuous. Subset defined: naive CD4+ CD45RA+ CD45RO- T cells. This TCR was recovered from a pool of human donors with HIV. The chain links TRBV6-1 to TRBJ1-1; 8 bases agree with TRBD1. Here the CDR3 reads CASRIPQGDTEAFF. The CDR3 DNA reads TGTGCCAGCAGGATCCCACAGGGGGACACTGAAGCTTTCTTT.